This TCR beta chain was documented in a study of blood T cell repertoires in COVID-19. Study summary: Samples of COVID-19 (acute and convalescent) were obtained from the United States, Italy and Spain. The cDNA or gDNA used as material had been derived from T cells, B-cell-depleted T cells, or PBMCs.

V lost 0 bases and J lost 7, with 13 bases in between. This CDR3 has 16 residues. The V gene's germline CDR1 is SGHTA and CDR2 FQGNSA. Authors' processing steps: Estimated nucleated cell counts came from reference gene primer amplification. Clones were sequenced by immunoSEQ multiplex PCR, and TCRdb holds only the in-frame ones, with some missing. From that table come the V and J calls and clone size; the DNA was used to work out D and trimming. Among roughly 100,000 clones, less than 95% were seen once, and the ten largest hold more than 6%. Patients at the Seattle site were enrolled during active infection and followed longitudinally.

The chain links TRBV7-2 to TRBJ1-6, with D possibly TRBD1 on 5 matching bases. The source is a man younger than 30 with COVID-19, enrolled during active disease. The material sequenced was peripheral blood. The CDR3 bases are TGTGCCAGCAGCTTAGCTCCAGGGTTATTAAATTCACCCCTCCACTTT. Protein product: CASSLAPGLLNSPLHF.